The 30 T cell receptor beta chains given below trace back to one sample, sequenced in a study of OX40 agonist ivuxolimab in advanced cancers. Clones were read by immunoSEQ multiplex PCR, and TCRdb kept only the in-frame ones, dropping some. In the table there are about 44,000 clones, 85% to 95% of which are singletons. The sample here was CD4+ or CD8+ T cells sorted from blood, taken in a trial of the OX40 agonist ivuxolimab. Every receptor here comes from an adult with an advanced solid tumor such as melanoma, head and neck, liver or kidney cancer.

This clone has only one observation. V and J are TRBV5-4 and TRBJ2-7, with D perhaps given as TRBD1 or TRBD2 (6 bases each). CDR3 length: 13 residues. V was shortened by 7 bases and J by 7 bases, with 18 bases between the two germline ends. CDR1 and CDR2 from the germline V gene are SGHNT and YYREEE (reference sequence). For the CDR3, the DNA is TGTGCCAGCCGACCATGGGGGGCGCTGGAGCAGTACTTC. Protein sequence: CASRPWGALEQYF.

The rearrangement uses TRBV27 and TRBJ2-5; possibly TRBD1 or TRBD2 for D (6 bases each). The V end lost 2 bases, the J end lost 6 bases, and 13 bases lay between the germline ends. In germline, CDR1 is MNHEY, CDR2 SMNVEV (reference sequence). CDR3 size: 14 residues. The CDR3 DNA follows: TGTGCCAGCAGTTTAGTTAGGGGGGACCAGACCCAGTACTTC. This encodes CASSLVRGDQTQYF.

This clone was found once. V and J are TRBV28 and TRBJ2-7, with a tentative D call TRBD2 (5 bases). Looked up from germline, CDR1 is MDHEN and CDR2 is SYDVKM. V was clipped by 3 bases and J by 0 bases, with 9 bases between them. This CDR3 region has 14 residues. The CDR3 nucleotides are TGTGCCAGCAGTTTTTTAGCGCGCTCCTACGAGCAGTACTTC. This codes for CASSFLARSYEQYF.

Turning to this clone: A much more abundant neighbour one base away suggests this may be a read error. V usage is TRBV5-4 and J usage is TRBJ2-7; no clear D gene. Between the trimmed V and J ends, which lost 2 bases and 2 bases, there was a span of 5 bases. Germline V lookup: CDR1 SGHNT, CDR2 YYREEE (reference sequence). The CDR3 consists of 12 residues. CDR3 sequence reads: CASSFKAYEQYF. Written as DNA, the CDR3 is TGTGCCAGCAGCTTTAAAGCCTACGAGCAGTACTTC.

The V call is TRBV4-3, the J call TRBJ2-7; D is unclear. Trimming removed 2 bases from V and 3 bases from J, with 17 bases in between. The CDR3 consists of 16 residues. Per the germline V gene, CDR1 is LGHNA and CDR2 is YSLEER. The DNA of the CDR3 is TGCGCCAGCAGCCAATCGATGCCGTCGGTCTTCTACGAGCAGTACTTC. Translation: CASSQSMPSVFYEQYF.

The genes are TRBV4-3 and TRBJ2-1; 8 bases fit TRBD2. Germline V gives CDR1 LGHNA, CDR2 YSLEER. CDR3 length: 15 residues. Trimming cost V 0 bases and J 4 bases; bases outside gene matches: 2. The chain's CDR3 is CASSQDGTRYNEQFF. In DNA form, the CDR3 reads TGCGCCAGCAGCCAAGATGGGACTAGATACAATGAGCAGTTCTTC.

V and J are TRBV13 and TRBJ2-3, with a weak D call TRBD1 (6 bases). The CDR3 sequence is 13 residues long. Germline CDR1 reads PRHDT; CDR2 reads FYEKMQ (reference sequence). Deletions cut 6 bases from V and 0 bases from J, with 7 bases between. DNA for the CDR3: TGTGCCAGCAGACAGGGAAGCACAGATACGCAGTATTTT. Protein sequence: CASRQGSTDTQYF.

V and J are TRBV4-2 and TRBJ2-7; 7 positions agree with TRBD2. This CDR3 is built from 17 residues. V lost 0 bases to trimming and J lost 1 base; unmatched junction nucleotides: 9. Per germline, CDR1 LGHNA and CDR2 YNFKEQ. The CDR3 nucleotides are TGTGCCAGCAGCCAAGAATCGGCGGGAGACTTTTCCTACGAGCAGTACTTC. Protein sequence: CASSQESAGDFSYEQYF.

CDR3 sequence: CASSRTGAVTGELFF. The CDR3 nucleotides read TGTGCCAGCAGCCGCACAGGGGCGGTCACCGGGGAGCTGTTTTTT. The chain joins TRBV5-6 to TRBJ2-2; 7 bases are a match to TRBD1. V lost 4 bases and J lost 4; bases outside the gene matches: 7. The CDR3 is made up of 15 amino acids. Germline CDR1 is SGHDT and CDR2 is YYEEEE.

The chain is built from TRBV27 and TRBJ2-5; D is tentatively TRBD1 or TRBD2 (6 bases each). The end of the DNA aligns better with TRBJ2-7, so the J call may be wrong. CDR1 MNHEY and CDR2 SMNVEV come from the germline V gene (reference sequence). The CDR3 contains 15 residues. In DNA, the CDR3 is TGTGCCAGCAGATTAATCGGTCGGGGGCTGTACGAGCAGTACTTC. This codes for CASRLIGRGLYEQYF.

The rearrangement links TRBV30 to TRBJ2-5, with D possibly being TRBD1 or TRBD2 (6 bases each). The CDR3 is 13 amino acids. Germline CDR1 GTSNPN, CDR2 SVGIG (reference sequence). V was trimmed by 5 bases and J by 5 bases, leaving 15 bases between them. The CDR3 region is CAWEQGGEETQYF. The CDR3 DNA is TGTGCCTGGGAACAGGGAGGCGAGGAGACCCAGTACTTC.

The CDR3 spells CASPRTGMGNQPQHF. The CDR3 DNA is TGTGCCAGCCCACGTACAGGGATGGGCAATCAGCCCCAGCATTTT. The chain is built from TRBV6-7 and TRBJ1-5, with D tentatively TRBD1 (6 bases). TRBV6-7 is marked as an open reading frame, function uncertain. The CDR3 contains 15 residues. V was pared by 8 bases and J by 2 bases, with 16 bases between.

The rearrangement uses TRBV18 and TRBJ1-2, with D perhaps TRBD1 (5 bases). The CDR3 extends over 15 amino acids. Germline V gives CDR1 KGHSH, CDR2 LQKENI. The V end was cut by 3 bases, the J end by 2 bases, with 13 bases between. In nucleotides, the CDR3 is TGTGCCAGCTCACCGGGGCCAGGGTGGAACTATGGCTACACCTTC. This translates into CASSPGPGWNYGYTF.

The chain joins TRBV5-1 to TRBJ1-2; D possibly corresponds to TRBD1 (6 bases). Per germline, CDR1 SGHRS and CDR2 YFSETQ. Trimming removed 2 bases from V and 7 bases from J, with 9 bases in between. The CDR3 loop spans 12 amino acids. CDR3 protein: CASSFGGPGYTF. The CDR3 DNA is TGCGCCAGCAGCTTCGGGGGGCCTGGCTACACCTTC.

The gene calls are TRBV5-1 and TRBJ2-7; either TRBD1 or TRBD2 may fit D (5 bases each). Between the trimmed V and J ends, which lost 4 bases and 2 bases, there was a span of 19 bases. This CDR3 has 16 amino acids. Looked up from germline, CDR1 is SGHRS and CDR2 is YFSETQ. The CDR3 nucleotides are TGCGCCAGCAGCGCCGGGGACCTTACTTACACCTACGAGCAGTACTTC. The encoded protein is CASSAGDLTYTYEQYF.

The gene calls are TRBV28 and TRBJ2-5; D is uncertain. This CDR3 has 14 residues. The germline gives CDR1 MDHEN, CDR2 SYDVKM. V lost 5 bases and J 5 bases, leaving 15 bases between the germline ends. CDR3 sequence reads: CASSRPGDGETQYF. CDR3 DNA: TGTGCCAGCAGTCGCCCCGGAGACGGGGAGACCCAGTACTTC.

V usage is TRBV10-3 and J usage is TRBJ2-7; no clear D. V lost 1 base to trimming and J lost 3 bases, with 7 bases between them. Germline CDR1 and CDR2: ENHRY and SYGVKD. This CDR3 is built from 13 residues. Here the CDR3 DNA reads TGTGCCATCAGTGAGTTCACTAACTACGAGCAGTACTTC. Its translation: CAISEFTNYEQYF.

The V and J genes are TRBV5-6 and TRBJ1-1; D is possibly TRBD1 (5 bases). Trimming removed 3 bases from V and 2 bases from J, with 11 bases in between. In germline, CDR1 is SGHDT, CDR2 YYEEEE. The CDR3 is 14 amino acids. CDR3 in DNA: TGTGCCAGCAGCTGGGGGTCAGGTAACACTGAAGCTTTCTTT. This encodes CASSWGSGNTEAFF.

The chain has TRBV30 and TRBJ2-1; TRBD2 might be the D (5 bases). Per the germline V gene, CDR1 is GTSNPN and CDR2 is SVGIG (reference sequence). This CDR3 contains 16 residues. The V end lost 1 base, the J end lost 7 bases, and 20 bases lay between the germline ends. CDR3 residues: CAWSAPGLPEGNEQFF. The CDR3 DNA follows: TGTGCCTGGAGTGCCCCCGGACTCCCCGAAGGAAATGAGCAGTTCTTC.

This CDR3 reads CASSWTLAEYVEEFF. CDR3 bases: TGTGCCAGCAGCTGGACCTTAGCGGAGTACGTCGAAGAGTTCTTC. V is TRBV7-9 and J is TRBJ2-1, with a tentative D call TRBD2 (6 bases). The ends were cut back, 4 bases at V and 14 bases at J, with 24 bases in the middle. In germline, CDR1 is SEHNR, CDR2 FQNEAQ (reference sequence). CDR3 length equals 15 residues.

The CDR3 loop is CASSLPGGGWNTGELFF. As DNA, the CDR3 is TGTGCCAGCAGCTTACCAGGGGGCGGATGGAACACCGGGGAGCTGTTTTTT. V and J are TRBV7-9 and TRBJ2-2; 8 bases match TRBD1. The CDR3 sequence is 17 residues long. The germline CDR1 and CDR2 sequences are SEHNR and FQNEAQ (reference sequence). V dropped 2 bases and J dropped 1; count of bases not matched to a gene: 6.

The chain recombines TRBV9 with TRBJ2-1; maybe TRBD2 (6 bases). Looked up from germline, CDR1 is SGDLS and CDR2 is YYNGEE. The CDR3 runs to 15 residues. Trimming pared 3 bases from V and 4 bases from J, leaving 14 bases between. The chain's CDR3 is CASSAEAGIYNEQFF. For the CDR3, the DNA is TGTGCCAGCAGCGCGGAAGCGGGTATTTACAATGAGCAGTTCTTC.

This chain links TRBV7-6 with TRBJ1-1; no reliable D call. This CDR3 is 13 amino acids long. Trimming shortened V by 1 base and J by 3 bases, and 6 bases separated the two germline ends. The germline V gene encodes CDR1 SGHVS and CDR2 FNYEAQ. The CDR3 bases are TGTGCCAGCAGCTTAGGCCGTTACACTGAAGCTTTCTTT. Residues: CASSLGRYTEAFF. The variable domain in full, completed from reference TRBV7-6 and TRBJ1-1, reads GAGVSQSPRYKVTKRGQDVALRCDPISGHVSLYWYRQALGQGPEFLTYFNYEAQQDKSGLPNDRFSAERPEGSISTLTIQRTEQRDSAMYRCASSLGRYTEAFFGQGTRLTVV.

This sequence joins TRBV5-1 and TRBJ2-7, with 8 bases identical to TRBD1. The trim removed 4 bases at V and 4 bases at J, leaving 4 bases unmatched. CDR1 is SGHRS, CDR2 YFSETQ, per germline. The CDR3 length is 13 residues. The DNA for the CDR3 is TGCGCCAGCAGCGAGAGACAGGGGTACGAGCAGTACTTC. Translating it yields CASSERQGYEQYF.

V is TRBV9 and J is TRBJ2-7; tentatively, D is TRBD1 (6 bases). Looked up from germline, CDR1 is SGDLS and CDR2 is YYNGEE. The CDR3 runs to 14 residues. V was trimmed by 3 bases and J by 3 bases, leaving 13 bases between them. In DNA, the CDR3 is TGTGCCAGCAGCGGGACAGCCCCAGGCTACGAGCAGTACTTC. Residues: CASSGTAPGYEQYF.

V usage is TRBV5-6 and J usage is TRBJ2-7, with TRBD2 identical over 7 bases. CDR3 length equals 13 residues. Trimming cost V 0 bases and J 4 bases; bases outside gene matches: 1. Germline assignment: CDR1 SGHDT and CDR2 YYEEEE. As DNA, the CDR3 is TGTGCCAGCAGCTTGGGCGGGAGATACGAGCAGTACTTC. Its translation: CASSLGGRYEQYF.

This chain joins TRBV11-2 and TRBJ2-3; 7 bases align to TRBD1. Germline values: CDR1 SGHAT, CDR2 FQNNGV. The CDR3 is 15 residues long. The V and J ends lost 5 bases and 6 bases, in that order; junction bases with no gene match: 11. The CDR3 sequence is CASSPATGVFDTQYF. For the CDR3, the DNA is TGTGCCAGCAGCCCGGCTACAGGGGTTTTTGATACGCAGTATTTT. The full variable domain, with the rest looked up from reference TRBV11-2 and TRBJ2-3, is EAGVAQSPRYKIIEKRQSVAFWCNPISGHATLYWYQQILGQGPKLLIQFQNNGVVDDSQLPKDRFSAERLKGVDSTLKIQPAKLEDSAVYLCASSPATGVFDTQYFGPGTRLTVL.

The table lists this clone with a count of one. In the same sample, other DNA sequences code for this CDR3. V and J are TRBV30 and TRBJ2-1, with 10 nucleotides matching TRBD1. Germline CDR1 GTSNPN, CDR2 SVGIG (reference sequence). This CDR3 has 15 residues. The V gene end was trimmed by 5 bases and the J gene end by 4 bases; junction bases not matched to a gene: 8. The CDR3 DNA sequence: TGTGCCTGGGGCGGGACAGGGGCGATTTACAATGAGCAGTTCTTC. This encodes CAWGGTGAIYNEQFF. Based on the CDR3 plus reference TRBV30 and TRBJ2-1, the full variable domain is SQTIHQWPATLVQPVGSPLSLECTVEGTSNPNLYWYRQAAGRGLQLLFYSVGIGQISSEVPQNLSASRPQDRQFILSSKKLLLSDSGFYLCAWGGTGAIYNEQFFGPGTRLTVL.

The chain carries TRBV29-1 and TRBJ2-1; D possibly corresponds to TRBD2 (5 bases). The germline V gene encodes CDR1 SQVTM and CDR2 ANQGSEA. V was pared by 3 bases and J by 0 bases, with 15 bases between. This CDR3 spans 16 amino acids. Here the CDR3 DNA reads TGCAGCGTTGAGGGTCTGCGGGCGAGCTCCTACAATGAGCAGTTCTTC. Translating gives CSVEGLRASSYNEQFF.

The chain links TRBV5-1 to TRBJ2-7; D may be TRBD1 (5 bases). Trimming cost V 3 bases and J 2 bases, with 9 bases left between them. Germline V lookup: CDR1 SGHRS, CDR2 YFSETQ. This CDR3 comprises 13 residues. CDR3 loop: CASSSQGTYEQYF. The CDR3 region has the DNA TGCGCCAGCAGCTCCCAGGGTACCTACGAGCAGTACTTC. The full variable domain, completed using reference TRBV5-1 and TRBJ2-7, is KAGVTQTPRYLIKTRGQQVTLSCSPISGHRSVSWYQQTPGQGLQFLFEYFSETQRNKGNFPGRFSGRQFSNSRSEMNVSTLELGDSALYLCASSSQGTYEQYFGPGTRLTVT.